The next 17 T cell receptor beta chains were all read from a single sample in a study of T-cell reconstitution after alpha-beta-depleted transplantation in children. Construction of the TCRbeta library involved unique molecular identifiers. TCRdb used MiXCR to reprocess the PCR reads, holding one entry per CDR3 protein. The sample shows 200,000 to 250,000 distinct CDR3 sequences, around 12% of them seen only once. The sequencing here drew on PBMCs from the stem cell graft donor, taken from the stem cell graft. Receptors were obtained from a human donor who donated a stem cell graft to a child with acute lymphoblastic leukemia.

J is TRBJ2-7 and V is TRBV5-6, with a possible D match to TRBD2 (6 bases). Germline V gene data show CDR1 as SGHDT and CDR2 as YYEEEE. This CDR3 is built from 14 residues. V lost 0 bases and J 5 bases, leaving 12 bases between the germline ends. CDR3 loop: CASSLGGTLDEQYF. CDR3 DNA sequence: TGTGCCAGCAGCTTGGGCGGGACTTTGGACGAGCAGTACTTC.

This clonotype appeared many times. The chain links TRBV5-1 to TRBJ2-5; 7 bases agree with TRBD1. The germline V gene encodes CDR1 SGHRS and CDR2 YFSETQ. V shed 4 bases and J 2 bases; nucleotides not matched to a gene: 8. The CDR3 loop spans 15 amino acids. DNA for the CDR3: TGCGCCAGCAGCCCTGCCAGGGGGAGTCAAGAGACCCAGTACTTC. It is translated as CASSPARGSQETQYF.

This clonotype was counted many times. The chain joins TRBV14 to TRBJ1-2; D unresolved. Trimming stripped 5 bases from V and 2 bases from J, with 9 bases between. The CDR3 loop spans 13 amino acids. Looked up from germline, CDR1 is SGHDN and CDR2 is FVKESK. The CDR3 reads CASSSHINYGYTF. In DNA form, the CDR3 reads TGTGCCAGCAGCTCACATATAAACTATGGCTACACCTTC.

V usage is TRBV12-3 or TRBV12-4 and J usage is TRBJ1-1; D possibly corresponds to TRBD1 (6 bases). V was shortened by 2 bases and J by 3 bases, with 10 bases between the two germline ends. The CDR3 length is 14 residues. CDR3 DNA sequence: TGTGCCAGCAGTTTAAAGCAGGGGCACACTGAAGCTTTCTTT. Residues: CASSLKQGHTEAFF.

This clonotype appeared many times. The chain combines TRBV29-1 with TRBJ2-7, with D perhaps given as TRBD1 or TRBD2 (5 bases each). Trimming removed 4 bases from V and 4 bases from J, with 14 bases in between. The CDR3 covers 13 residues. The germline V gene encodes CDR1 SQVTM and CDR2 ANQGSEA. The CDR3 DNA sequence: TGCAGCGTTGTGGGACCCCCGCCGTACGAGCAGTACTTC. Protein: CSVVGPPPYEQYF.

This clonotype was observed many times. This rearrangement joins TRBV6-2 or TRBV6-3 to TRBJ2-1, with D maybe TRBD1 (5 bases). This CDR3 spans 16 amino acids. The V gene lost 4 bases and the J gene lost 0 bases, with 13 bases spanning the gap. Germline CDR1 is MNHEY and CDR2 is SVGEGT. CDR3 DNA sequence: TGTGCCAGCAGTTCATTGGGGCAGAGCTCCTACAATGAGCAGTTCTTC. This translates into CASSSLGQSSYNEQFF.

Ten or more counts support this clonotype. The J gene is TRBJ1-1, the V gene TRBV28; D is uncertain. Germline lookup yields CDR1 MDHEN and CDR2 SYDVKM. The V and J ends lost 4 bases and 3 bases respectively, with 6 bases between them. The CDR3 runs 12 residues. CDR3: CASSSLDTEAFF. For the CDR3, the DNA is TGTGCCAGCAGTTCCCTGGACACTGAAGCTTTCTTT.

This sequence joins TRBV7-2 and TRBJ2-6; no definite D call. This CDR3 is 15 amino acids long. V lost 4 bases and J 2 bases, leaving 9 bases between the germline ends. Germline V gene sequence: CDR1 SGHTA, CDR2 FQGNSA. Here the CDR3 reads CASSSNRAGANVLTF. The CDR3 DNA sequence: TGTGCCAGCAGCTCTAACAGAGCTGGGGCCAACGTCCTGACTTTC.

This clonotype occurred many times. The chain employs TRBV7-9 and TRBJ2-2; a possible D gene is TRBD1 (6 bases). Per the germline V gene, CDR1 is SEHNR and CDR2 is FQNEAQ (reference sequence). Trimming removed 4 bases from V and 4 bases from J, with 10 bases in between. This CDR3 spans 14 amino acids. This CDR3 reads CASSWTDGTGELFF. The CDR3 DNA is TGTGCCAGCAGCTGGACAGATGGCACCGGGGAGCTGTTTTTT.

This clonotype was counted many times. This chain connects TRBV27 to TRBJ2-7; no clear D. V was cut by 7 bases and J by 4 bases, with 14 bases left in between. Germline CDR1 reads MNHEY; CDR2 reads SMNVEV (reference sequence). This CDR3 contains 13 residues. The CDR3 DNA sequence: TGTGCCAGCACTTCCTACGCACCTTACGAGCAGTACTTC. This sequence encodes CASTSYAPYEQYF.

Ten or more counts support this clonotype. The J gene is TRBJ2-4, the V gene TRBV29-1, with TRBD2 identical over 11 bases. Germline-derived CDR1 and CDR2 are SQVTM and ANQGSEA. V gave up 7 bases and J gave up 6 bases; unmatched junction bases: 8. There are 14 residues in the CDR3. The CDR3: CSALAGGPGNIQYF. The CDR3 DNA reads as TGCAGCGCATTAGCGGGAGGGCCCGGAAACATTCAGTACTTC.

This clonotype was seen ten or more times. CDR3 sequence reads: CSAEGGGGTEAFF. The CDR3 bases are TGCAGCGCCGAAGGGGGGGGTGGCACTGAAGCTTTCTTT. The genes are TRBV29-1 and TRBJ1-1, with D possibly TRBD1 on 6 matching bases. The germline gives CDR1 SQVTM, CDR2 ANQGSEA. The V and J ends lost 7 bases and 4 bases respectively, with 16 bases between them. The CDR3 loop spans 13 amino acids.

This clonotype was recorded many times. V gene TRBV10-3 combines with J gene TRBJ2-3, with 8 bases lining up with TRBD2. Germline CDR1 and CDR2: ENHRY and SYGVKD. CDR3 length equals 15 residues. Trimming cost V 8 bases and J 5 bases; bases outside gene matches: 12. The CDR3 DNA is TGTGCCATCCGGGAGGGAGCAAGGAAAGGAGATACGCAGTATTTT. This gives the protein CAIREGARKGDTQYF.

A few counts support this clonotype. The rearrangement links TRBV7-9 to TRBJ1-1; D possibly corresponds to TRBD1 (5 bases). V dropped 4 bases and J dropped 1 base, with 13 bases sitting between them. This CDR3 has 15 amino acids. The V gene's germline CDR1 is SEHNR and CDR2 FQNEAQ (reference sequence). The CDR3 sequence: CASSSMSGRNTEAFF. The CDR3 DNA follows: TGTGCCAGCAGCTCGATGTCAGGGAGGAACACTGAAGCTTTCTTT.

This clonotype has ten or more counts. The chain is built from TRBV4-2 and TRBJ2-7; 8 bases are a match to TRBD1. Germline CDR1 is LGHNA and CDR2 is YNFKEQ. V shed 4 bases, J shed 4 bases, and the junction held 9 bases outside the gene matches. CDR3 length: 15 residues. The CDR3 reads CASSLNRGAGYEQYF. For the CDR3, the DNA is TGTGCCAGCAGCCTCAACAGGGGGGCAGGGTACGAGCAGTACTTC.

This clonotype has only a few counts. This chain links TRBV7-2 with TRBJ1-2; D uncertain. CDR3 length: 15 residues. Germline CDR1 reads SGHTA; CDR2 reads FQGNSA. The V and J ends lost 5 bases and 3 bases respectively, with 16 bases between them. The CDR3 sequence: CASSRIGPNHYGYTF. The DNA of the CDR3 is TGTGCCAGCAGCCGAATCGGGCCTAACCACTATGGCTACACCTTC.

Of note for this clonotype: A clone one base away is much larger, so this may be a read error. This chain uses TRBV11-2 with TRBJ1-6; a weak D match, TRBD1 (5 bases). The CDR3 has 15 amino acids. The germline gives CDR1 SGHAT, CDR2 FQNNGV. CDR3: CASGLDQARDSPLHF. The DNA for the CDR3 is TGTGCCAGCGGCTTAGATCAGGCCAGGGATTCACCCCTCCACTTT.